The 18 T cell receptor beta chains below come from one sample, sequenced in a study of cytotoxic CD8 clonotypes in ibrutinib-treated CLL. Sequenced by immunoSEQ multiplex PCR; TCRdb stores in-frame clones only, minus some. Of more than 200,000 clones listed, under 80% were seen once; the top ten hold approximately 15%. Sequences were derived from PBMCs, sampled after 24 months of ibrutinib treatment. All receptors derive from a human donor with chronic lymphocytic leukemia.

J is TRBJ1-1 and V is TRBV9; D remains unclear. The CDR3 totals 10 residues. V dropped 3 bases and J dropped 13 bases, with 10 bases sitting between them. Germline CDR1 is SGDLS and CDR2 is YYNGEE. This chain's CDR3 is CASSGERVFF. CDR3 sequence (DNA): TGTGCCAGCAGCGGGGAACGAGTTTTCTTT.

The rearrangement uses TRBV7-2 and TRBJ1-3, with D unclear. There are 15 residues in the CDR3. CDR1 is SGHTA and CDR2 is FQGNSA in the germline V gene. V was clipped by 5 bases and J by 0 bases, with 11 bases between them. The CDR3 spells CASSAVQSSGNTIYF. CDR3 DNA sequence: TGTGCCAGCAGCGCAGTTCAGAGCTCTGGAAACACCATATATTTT.

The V and J genes are TRBV5-6 and TRBJ1-2; the D gene is possibly TRBD1 (6 bases). The V gene lost 4 bases and the J gene lost 8 bases, with 24 bases spanning the gap. There are 16 residues in the CDR3. Germline CDR1 and CDR2: SGHDT and YYEEEE. CDR3 coding DNA: TGTGCCAGCAGCCTGGATGGCCAGGGGATATTCTACGGCTACACCTTC. This sequence encodes CASSLDGQGIFYGYTF.

V and J are TRBV9 and TRBJ2-7; D possibly corresponds to TRBD1 (6 bases). Trimming removed 4 bases at V and 6 bases at J, with 14 bases between. The CDR3 is made up of 13 amino acids. The V gene's germline CDR1 is SGDLS and CDR2 YYNGEE. DNA of the CDR3: TGTGCCAGCAGCTGGGGACAAACGGGCGAGCAGTACTTC. It is translated as CASSWGQTGEQYF.

In its sample, this clone was seen once. The J gene is TRBJ2-7, the V gene TRBV6-5; D may be TRBD1 (6 bases). CDR3 size: 15 residues. Germline assignment: CDR1 MNHEY and CDR2 SVGAGI. Trimming took 0 bases from V and 2 from J, leaving 11 bases between them. The CDR3 loop reads CASSYSWTDTYEQYF. The CDR3, as DNA: TGTGCCAGCAGTTACTCTTGGACAGATACCTACGAGCAGTACTTC.

The chain has TRBV7-9 and TRBJ2-3, with 9 bases aligning to TRBD2. V was clipped by 5 bases and J by 4 bases; unmatched bases: 13. This CDR3 region has 17 residues. Germline loops: CDR1 SEHNR, CDR2 FQNEAQ (reference sequence). The CDR3 DNA reads as TGTGCCAGCAGCCTCATAGCCTTAGCGGGAGTCGCAGATACGCAGTATTTT. This gives the protein CASSLIALAGVADTQYF. Full variable domain (missing parts from reference TRBV7-9 and TRBJ2-3): DTGVSQNPRHKITKRGQNVTFRCDPISEHNRLYWYRQTLGQGPEFLTYFQNEAQLEKSRLLSDRFSAERPKGSFSTLEIQRTEQGDSAMYLCASSLIALAGVADTQYFGPGTRLTVL.

The gene calls are TRBV27 and TRBJ1-5; D perhaps matches TRBD1 (5 bases). V shed 5 bases and J shed 4 bases, with 15 bases lying between them. The CDR3 spans 15 residues. Germline V gives CDR1 MNHEY, CDR2 SMNVEV (reference sequence). CDR3 in DNA: TGTGCCAGCAGTGGGGCAGGACCGGGGAATCAGCCCCAGCATTTT. It specifies CASSGAGPGNQPQHF.

The CDR3 region has the DNA TGTGCCAGCAGTCAAGAACGGTGGGGTACGCAGTATTTT. It yields the protein CASSQERWGTQYF. J is TRBJ2-3 and V is TRBV11-2, with D unresolved. From germline, CDR1 is SGHAT and CDR2 FQNNGV. The CDR3 contains 13 residues. Trimming took 6 bases from V and 8 from J, leaving 15 bases between them.

This CDR3 reads CASSRSEAGEQYF. The CDR3 DNA reads as TGTGCCAGCTCCCGGTCGGAGGCTGGCGAGCAGTACTTC. The genes are TRBV18 and TRBJ2-7; TRBD2 might be the D (5 bases). Trimming removed 6 bases from V and 6 bases from J, with 15 bases in between. The CDR3 covers 13 residues. Germline-derived CDR1 and CDR2 are KGHSH and LQKENI.

The chain links TRBV28 to TRBJ1-2; D possibly corresponds to TRBD1 (5 bases). CDR3 length: 15 amino acids. Germline CDR1 MDHEN, CDR2 SYDVKM. Trimming removed 8 bases from V and 2 bases from J, with 18 bases in between. The CDR3 DNA sequence: TGTGCCAGCTCCCCCTATTCCCGACAGAACTATGGCTACACCTTC. It yields the protein CASSPYSRQNYGYTF.

The V gene is TRBV27, the J gene TRBJ2-1, with TRBD1 identical over 8 bases. Germline values: CDR1 MNHEY, CDR2 SMNVEV (reference sequence). J gave up 8 bases and V 6 bases, and 9 bases lay outside the gene matches. CDR3 length: 14 residues. Written as DNA, the CDR3 is TGTGCCAGCAGAGAGCAGTCAGGGGGCCATGAGCAGTTCTTC. Residues: CASREQSGGHEQFF.

The rearrangement joins TRBV5-1 to TRBJ2-5; the match to TRBD2 covers 11 bases. V trimming: 4 bases; J trimming: 4 bases; junction bases outside the gene matches: 6. The germline CDR1 and CDR2 sequences are SGHRS and YFSETQ. CDR3 length: 15 residues. CDR3 coding DNA: TGCGCCAGCAGCGCGGGGACTAGCGGCGGAGAGACCCAGTACTTC. As protein: CASSAGTSGGETQYF.

The chain employs TRBV4-2 and TRBJ2-1; D gene uncertain. Trimming shortened V by 0 bases and J by 9 bases, and 3 bases separated the two germline ends. CDR1 and CDR2 from the germline V gene are LGHNA and YNFKEQ. There are 11 residues in the CDR3. The CDR3 bases are TGTGCCAGCAGCCAAGATGGTGAGCAGTTCTTC. Its protein is CASSQDGEQFF.

The V and J genes are TRBV25-1 and TRBJ1-5, with D unclear. The CDR3 sequence is 14 residues long. V lost 1 base and J 6 bases, leaving 10 bases between the germline ends. The germline V gene has CDR1 MGHDK and CDR2 SYGVNS. CDR3 amino acids: CASSESGSGQPQHF. The CDR3 coding sequence is TGTGCCAGCAGTGAATCTGGGTCGGGTCAGCCCCAGCATTTT. Combining the CDR3 with reference TRBV25-1 and TRBJ1-5 gives the whole variable domain EADIYQTPRYLVIGTGKKITLECSQTMGHDKMYWYQQDPGMELHLIHYSYGVNSTEKGDLSSESTVSRIRTEHFPLTLESARPSHTSQYLCASSESGSGQPQHFGDGTRLSIL.

This chain joins TRBV4-2 and TRBJ2-1; D unclear. Germline V gene data show CDR1 as LGHNA and CDR2 as YNFKEQ. V was clipped by 1 base and J by 9 bases, with 4 bases between them. The CDR3 runs 11 residues. The CDR3: CASSQGGEQFF. The CDR3 nucleotides read TGTGCCAGCAGCCAAGGGGGTGAGCAGTTCTTC.

This chain connects TRBV9 to TRBJ2-4, with 8 bases fitting TRBD2. The CDR3 consists of 16 residues. V dropped 2 bases and J dropped 1; count of bases not matched to a gene: 5. The germline CDR1 and CDR2 sequences are SGDLS and YYNGEE. The CDR3 spells CASSVEAGAAKNIQYF. DNA for the CDR3: TGTGCCAGCAGCGTTGAAGCGGGAGCGGCCAAAAACATTCAGTACTTC.

This sequence joins TRBV18 and TRBJ2-5; D might be TRBD2 (5 bases). With 3 bases removed from V and 2 bases from J, the gap between germline ends came to 7 bases. This CDR3 contains 13 residues. Looked up from germline, CDR1 is KGHSH and CDR2 is LQKENI. Written as DNA, the CDR3 is TGTGCCAGCTCACCCGGGGTTCAAGAGACCCAGTACTTC. Translating it yields CASSPGVQETQYF.

This chain connects TRBV5-1 to TRBJ1-2; 10 bases align to TRBD1. Trimming took 4 bases from V and 7 from J; bases not matched to a gene: 7. The CDR3 contains 14 residues. Germline values: CDR1 SGHRS, CDR2 YFSETQ. CDR3 DNA sequence: TGCGCCAGCAGCCCCGGGACAGGGGCATTTGGCTACACCTTC. The encoded protein is CASSPGTGAFGYTF.